This T cell receptor beta chain was captured by sequencing in a study of T cells in Graves' hyperthyroidism and ophthalmopathy. General study findings and limits: Blood also held most thyroid clonotypes expanded beyond 0.001.

Amplification yielded TCR beta CDR3 regions, with RNA transcripts as the source. The primer set for the first-round RT-PCR of the TCR CDR3 was HTBI. A single record per CDR3 protein comes from TCRdb applying MiXCR to the multiplex PCR reads. The data show over 400,000 distinct CDR3 sequences, with around a fifth seen just once and about half held by the top ten. CDR3 size: 14 residues. Trimming removed 3 bases from V and 2 bases from J; junction bases left unmatched: 2. The germline V gene has CDR1 LGHDT and CDR2 YNNKEL (reference sequence). This clonotype was recorded a few times. Its antigen is not known. From roughly 9.2 ml of fresh peripheral blood, PBMCs were isolated.

Sequenced material: blood. This sequence originates from a woman in her seventies with Graves' ophthalmopathy. The V and J genes are TRBV3-1 and TRBJ1-2; 8 positions agree with TRBD1. CDR3 nucleotides: TGTGCCAGCAGCCACCGGACAGGGAACTATGGCTACACCTTC. Amino acid sequence: CASSHRTGNYGYTF. Complete variable domain (other parts from reference TRBV3-1 and TRBJ1-2): DTAVSQTPKYLVTQMGNDKSIKCEQNLGHDTMYWYKQDSKKFLKIMFSYNNKELIINETVPNRFSPKSPDKAHLNLHINSLELGDSAVYFCASSHRTGNYGYTFGSGTRLTVV.